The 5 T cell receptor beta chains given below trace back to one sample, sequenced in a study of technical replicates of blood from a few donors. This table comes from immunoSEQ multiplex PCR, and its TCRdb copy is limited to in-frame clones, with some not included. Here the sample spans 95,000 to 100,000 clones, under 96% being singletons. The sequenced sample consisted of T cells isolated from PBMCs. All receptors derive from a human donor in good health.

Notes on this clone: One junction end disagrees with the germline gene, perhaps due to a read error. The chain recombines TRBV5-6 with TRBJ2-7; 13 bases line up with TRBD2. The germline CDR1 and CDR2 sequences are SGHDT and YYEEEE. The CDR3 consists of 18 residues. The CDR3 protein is CARSSRRTSGRRSYEQYF. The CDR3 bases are TGTGCCAGAAGCTCCCGTCGGACTAGCGGGAGACGTTCCTACGAGCAGTACTTC.

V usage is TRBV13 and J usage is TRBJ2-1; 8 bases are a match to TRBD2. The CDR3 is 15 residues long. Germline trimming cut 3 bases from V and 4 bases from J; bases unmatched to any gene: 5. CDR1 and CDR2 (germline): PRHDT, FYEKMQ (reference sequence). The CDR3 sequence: CASSFGSGTYNEQFF. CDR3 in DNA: TGTGCCAGCAGCTTTGGTAGCGGGACTTACAATGAGCAGTTCTTC.

CDR3 nucleotides: TGTGCCAGCAGCTTAGCGGGCAGGGCGAAGTACTTC. Translating it yields CASSLAGRAKYF. The chain is built from TRBV11-1 and TRBJ2-7; D perhaps matches TRBD1 (5 bases). This CDR3 is built from 12 residues. V was cut by 0 bases and J by 11 bases, with 11 bases left in between. The V gene's germline CDR1 is SGHAT and CDR2 FQDESV (reference sequence).

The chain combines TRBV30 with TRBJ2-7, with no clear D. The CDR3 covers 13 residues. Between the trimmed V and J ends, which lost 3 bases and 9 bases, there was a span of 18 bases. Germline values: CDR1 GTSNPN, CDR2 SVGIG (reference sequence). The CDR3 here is CAWSDQPGTGQYF. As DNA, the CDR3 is TGTGCCTGGAGCGATCAACCCGGTACGGGGCAGTACTTC.

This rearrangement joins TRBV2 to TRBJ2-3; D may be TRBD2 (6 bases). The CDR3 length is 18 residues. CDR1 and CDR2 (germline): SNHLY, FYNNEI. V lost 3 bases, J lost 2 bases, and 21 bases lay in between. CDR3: CASSDYGTGELPTDTQYF. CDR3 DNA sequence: TGTGCCAGCAGTGACTACGGAACGGGAGAACTCCCCACAGATACGCAGTATTTT.